The 30 T cell receptor beta chains in this list originate from one sample, sequenced in a study of breast tumors, draining lymph nodes, adjacent tissues. TCRdb re-derived calls from the multiplex PCR reads in MiXCR, one entry per CDR3 protein. The sample holds approximately 60,000 distinct CDR3 sequences, around 60% seen once. Sequencing was carried out using breast tumor tissue. Receptors originate from a female donor with breast cancer. Some clones in this sample may be carry-over from other donors' samples.

This clonotype was recorded many times. The chain couples TRBV4-1 to TRBJ2-7; the match to TRBD2 covers 9 bases. This CDR3 comprises 16 residues. With V trimmed by 3 bases and J by 3 bases, 9 bases remained unmatched. CDR1 is MGHRA and CDR2 is YSYEKL in the germline V gene. The CDR3 spells CASSQGLAGDHYEQYF. CDR3 coding DNA: TGCGCCAGCAGCCAGGGTTTAGCGGGAGACCACTACGAGCAGTACTTC.

The V and J genes are TRBV29-1 and TRBJ1-5; 7 nucleotides line up with TRBD1. Germline CDR1 and CDR2: SQVTM and ANQGSEA. The CDR3 extends over 14 amino acids. The junction had 6 bases not matched to a gene; V was cut back by 5 bases and J by 2 bases. CDR3 protein: CSVTTGYGNQPQHF. CDR3 in DNA: TGCAGCGTTACGACAGGGTACGGCAATCAGCCCCAGCATTTT.

There are a few counts of this clonotype. CDR3 protein: CSATGHENYGYTF. The CDR3, as DNA: TGCAGTGCTACGGGACACGAGAACTATGGCTACACCTTC. This rearrangement joins TRBV20-1 to TRBJ1-2, with a weak D call TRBD1 (6 bases). The CDR3 covers 13 residues. Trimming shortened V by 4 bases and J by 2 bases, and 11 bases separated the two germline ends. In germline, CDR1 is DFQATT, CDR2 SNEGSKA (reference sequence).

This clonotype has ten or more counts. The chain employs TRBV28 and TRBJ2-1, with 7 bases aligning to TRBD2. After removal of 5 bases from V and 6 bases from J, the junction contained 7 bases not matched to a gene. The CDR3 is 14 amino acids. The V gene's germline CDR1 is MDHEN and CDR2 SYDVKM. The CDR3 DNA follows: TGTGCCAGCAGTCCTGGGACTATTACCAATGAGCAGTTCTTC. As protein: CASSPGTITNEQFF.

This clonotype was seen a handful of times. The chain carries TRBV10-3 and TRBJ1-5; no clear D. The germline V gene encodes CDR1 ENHRY and CDR2 SYGVKD. V was shortened by 10 bases and J by 1 base, with 11 bases between the two germline ends. The CDR3 totals 13 residues. The CDR3 spells CATSIGSNQPQHF. The CDR3 DNA sequence: TGTGCCACCTCAATAGGGAGCAATCAGCCCCAGCATTTT.

The chain joins TRBV20-1 to TRBJ1-2; no reliable D call. CDR3 length: 14 residues. Trimming stripped 0 bases from V and 4 bases from J, with 12 bases between. Germline V gene lookup returns CDR1 DFQATT and CDR2 SNEGSKA (reference sequence). CDR3 nucleotide sequence: TGCAGTGCTAGAGATGGGGAGTGGAGCTATGGCTACACCTTC. It specifies CSARDGEWSYGYTF.

The chain couples TRBV29-1 to TRBJ2-3, with 7 bases fitting TRBD2. CDR1 and CDR2 (germline): SQVTM, ANQGSEA. V was pared by 3 bases and J by 0 bases, with 9 bases of the junction left unmatched. The CDR3 runs 16 residues. CDR3 coding DNA: TGCAGCGTTGATACCCTGACTAGCTCGAGCACAGATACGCAGTATTTT. It is translated as CSVDTLTSSSTDTQYF.

The gene calls are TRBV12-3 or TRBV12-4 and TRBJ2-2; maybe TRBD2 (6 bases). Trimming cost V 6 bases and J 5 bases, with 19 bases left between them. The CDR3 is made up of 16 amino acids. The CDR3 DNA reads as TGTGCCAGCAGCCGGGACGGGAGAGGTCGGACCGGGGAGCTGTTTTTT. Translated: CASSRDGRGRTGELFF.

This chain connects TRBV19 to TRBJ2-5; 10 bases match TRBD2. J was trimmed by 5 bases and V by 5 bases; bases with no gene match: 5. The germline gives CDR1 LNHDA, CDR2 SQIVND (reference sequence). The CDR3 contains 14 residues. The CDR3 loop is CASSGGTSVETQYF. As DNA, the CDR3 is TGTGCCAGTAGTGGGGGGACTAGCGTTGAGACCCAGTACTTC.

This clonotype has ten or more counts. A much larger clone differs by one base, so this may be a read error. The chain has TRBV20-1 and TRBJ1-2; 8 bases match TRBD1. CDR1 and CDR2 from the germline V gene are DFQATT and SNEGSKA (reference sequence). The CDR3 is 12 amino acids. The CDR3: CSAEGQGNGSTF. CDR3 coding DNA: TGCAGTGCCGAAGGACAGGGCAATGGCTCCACCTTC.

The chain links TRBV20-1 to TRBJ2-7; D possibly corresponds to TRBD2 (7 bases). Trimming cost V 4 bases and J 3 bases, with 16 bases left between them. The CDR3 contains 14 residues. The V gene's germline CDR1 is DFQATT and CDR2 SNEGSKA (reference sequence). CDR3 nucleotides: TGCAGTGCTAAAAAAGGGGGGGCGGGCTACGAGCAGTACTTC. This codes for CSAKKGGAGYEQYF.

This clonotype showed up many times. The CDR3 sequence is CATSPQGLVDEQYF. CDR3 bases: TGTGCCACCAGCCCTCAGGGACTAGTCGACGAGCAGTACTTC. The chain has TRBV15 and TRBJ2-7; 8 bases line up with TRBD2. The CDR3 totals 14 residues. Germline V gene sequence: CDR1 LNHNV, CDR2 YYDKDF (reference sequence). With 5 bases clipped from V and 5 bases from J, the junction kept 8 bases outside the gene matches.

This clonotype was seen repeatedly, ten times or more. The chain employs TRBV29-1 and TRBJ1-2; unclear D gene. There are 11 residues in the CDR3. Deletions cut 3 bases from V and 8 bases from J, with 10 bases between. The germline V gene encodes CDR1 SQVTM and CDR2 ANQGSEA. CDR3 DNA: TGCAGCGTTGAGAGACTGCTGGGCTACACCTTC. Translation gives CSVERLLGYTF. The full variable domain, with the rest looked up from reference TRBV29-1 and TRBJ1-2, is SAVISQKPSRDICQRGTSLTIQCQVDSQVTMMFWYRQQPGQSLTLIATANQGSEATYESGFVIDKFPISRPNLTFSTLTVSNMSPEDSSIYLCSVERLLGYTFGSGTRLTVV.

At least ten counts were recorded for this clonotype. This chain uses TRBV7-7 with TRBJ2-4; D may be TRBD1 (5 bases). There are 13 residues in the CDR3. CDR1 is SSHAT, CDR2 FNYEAQ, per germline (reference sequence). The CDR3 nucleotides are TGTGCTATTGGACACCGAGCCAAAAACATTCAGTACTTC. The encoded protein is CAIGHRAKNIQYF.

The gene calls are TRBV7-3 and TRBJ2-2; D is ambiguous. The CDR3 is 14 residues long. The V gene lost 1 base and the J gene lost 6 bases, with 9 bases spanning the gap. CDR1 is SGHTA and CDR2 is FQGTGA in the germline V gene. CDR3 sequence: CASSLNSMPGELFF. The CDR3 coding sequence is TGTGCCAGCAGCTTAAATAGTATGCCCGGGGAGCTGTTTTTT.

In its sample, this clonotype was seen once. J is TRBJ1-6 and V is TRBV15; D may be TRBD1 (5 bases). CDR3 size: 21 residues. Germline CDR1 reads LNHNV; CDR2 reads YYDKDF (reference sequence). Trimming removed 4 bases at V and 9 bases at J, with 34 bases between. In DNA form, the CDR3 reads TGTGCCACCAGCACTTTAGCAGGACCGGGACTAGCGGGAGGGATTGGTTCACCCCTCCACTTT. Its translation: CATSTLAGPGLAGGIGSPLHF.

This clonotype was seen a handful of times. This chain uses TRBV12-3 or TRBV12-4 with TRBJ2-3; TRBD1 matches 8 bases. The ends lost 8 bases at V and 11 bases at J; junction bases unmatched: 15. This CDR3 contains 14 residues. In nucleotides, the CDR3 is TGTGCCAGCGGATCCGGGACAGGACACAATGAGCAGTATTTT. This gives the protein CASGSGTGHNEQYF.

There are many counts of this clonotype. The chain links TRBV29-1 to TRBJ2-7, with D possibly TRBD2 on 5 matching bases. The ends were cut back, 8 bases at V and 2 bases at J, with 19 bases in the middle. Germline V gives CDR1 SQVTM, CDR2 ANQGSEA. The CDR3 consists of 14 residues. The DNA of the CDR3 is TGCAGCCTCCTGGGCCCCGACGGGGCCTACGAGCAGTACTTC. This encodes CSLLGPDGAYEQYF.

This clonotype has a count of ten or more. The chain is built from TRBV7-9 and TRBJ2-5; 12 positions agree with TRBD2. The trim removed 5 bases at V and 5 bases at J, leaving 9 bases unmatched. The germline gives CDR1 SEHNR, CDR2 FQNEAQ (reference sequence). The CDR3 runs to 16 residues. The CDR3 sequence is CASSPSSGRAAETQYF. Here the CDR3 DNA reads TGTGCCAGCAGCCCGTCTAGCGGGAGGGCCGCGGAGACCCAGTACTTC.

The chain combines TRBV5-4 with TRBJ2-5; 9 bases fit TRBD2. From germline, CDR1 is SGHNT and CDR2 YYREEE (reference sequence). V gave up 3 bases and J gave up 1 base; unmatched junction bases: 4. This CDR3 region has 15 residues. The CDR3 loop reads CASSYRGGAQETQYF. The CDR3 DNA follows: TGTGCCAGCAGCTATCGCGGGGGGGCCCAAGAGACCCAGTACTTC.

This clonotype was counted between two and nine times. This clone may be a read error of a much larger clone one base away. This chain connects TRBV5-6 to TRBJ2-7, with 9 bases lining up with TRBD1. The CDR3 runs to 13 residues. Unmatched junction bases numbered 4, after V lost 4 bases and J lost 5 bases. Germline CDR1 and CDR2: SGHDT and YYEEEE. In DNA form, the CDR3 reads TGTGCCAGCAGCAGGACAGGGGCCGACGAGCAGTACTTC. The encoded protein is CASSRTGADEQYF.

This chain uses TRBV7-2 with TRBJ2-5; TRBD1 might be the D (8 bases). Between the trimmed V and J ends, which lost 6 bases and 8 bases, there was a span of 28 bases. Germline-derived CDR1 and CDR2 are SGHTA and FQGNSA. This CDR3 region has 17 residues. The CDR3 DNA is TGTGCCAGCAGTTCAACTCAGGGGGGGACAGGAGGCGACACCCAGTACTTC. Translated: CASSSTQGGTGGDTQYF.

This clonotype has a count of ten or more. J is TRBJ1-1 and V is TRBV20-1; 10 positions agree with TRBD1. CDR1 is DFQATT and CDR2 is SNEGSKA in the germline V gene (reference sequence). The CDR3 sequence is 15 residues long. J lost 6 bases, V lost 6 bases, and 13 bases had no gene match. DNA for the CDR3: TGCAGTGCACGAGGATGGGACAGGGGCTTGGCTGAAGCTTTCTTT. Its translation is CSARGWDRGLAEAFF.

The chain uses TRBV7-9 and TRBJ1-4; tentatively, D is TRBD1 (6 bases). The CDR3 length is 16 residues. Germline values: CDR1 SEHNR, CDR2 FQNEAQ (reference sequence). Trimming took 1 base from V and 5 from J, leaving 14 bases between them. DNA of the CDR3: TGTGCCAGCAGCTTAGAGTGGGGGCGCGGGAATGAAAAACTGTTTTTT. Translation: CASSLEWGRGNEKLFF.

V gene TRBV7-2 combines with J gene TRBJ1-6; 7 bases match TRBD1. Germline V gene lookup returns CDR1 SGHTA and CDR2 FQGNSA. This CDR3 is built from 14 residues. Trimming removed 3 bases from V and 10 bases from J; junction bases left unmatched: 6. CDR3 loop: CASSFLQGCSPLHF. The DNA of the CDR3 is TGTGCCAGCAGCTTCCTACAGGGGTGCTCACCCCTCCACTTT.

The table lists this clonotype with many counts. V gene TRBV28 combines with J gene TRBJ2-1; 15 nucleotides line up with TRBD2. Germline V lookup: CDR1 MDHEN, CDR2 SYDVKM. There are 15 residues in the CDR3. Trimming cost V 6 bases and J 9 bases; bases outside gene matches: 6. CDR3 protein: CASSPGTSGRSEQFF. The CDR3 DNA reads as TGTGCCAGCAGCCCCGGGACTAGCGGGAGGAGTGAGCAGTTCTTC.

The chain recombines TRBV5-1 with TRBJ1-2; 11 bases align to TRBD1. Germline V CDR1 and CDR2: SGHRS, YFSETQ. Trimming cost V 3 bases and J 5 bases; bases outside gene matches: 6. The CDR3 is 15 amino acids. The chain's CDR3 is CASSYGQGAGYGYTF. In DNA, the CDR3 is TGCGCCAGCAGCTACGGACAGGGGGCAGGTTATGGCTACACCTTC.

The chain combines TRBV15 with TRBJ1-2, with D unresolved. This CDR3 has 15 residues. Trimming stripped 6 bases from V and 6 bases from J, with 20 bases between. The germline V gene has CDR1 LNHNV and CDR2 YYDKDF (reference sequence). The CDR3 DNA reads as TGTGCCACCAGTCGTCCCGGGGTTGTCGTCCATGGCTACACCTTC. Its translation: CATSRPGVVVHGYTF.

V is TRBV7-9 and J is TRBJ2-7; 12 bases are a match to TRBD2. J lost 5 bases, V lost 1 base, and 0 bases had no gene match. This CDR3 is built from 14 residues. Germline CDR1 reads SEHNR; CDR2 reads FQNEAQ (reference sequence). The CDR3 reads CASSLGLAGDEQYF. CDR3 bases: TGTGCCAGCAGCTTAGGACTAGCGGGAGACGAGCAGTACTTC.

This clonotype occurred a few times. This may arise from a read error, as a much more abundant clone is one base away. The rearrangement links TRBV24-1 to TRBJ2-1; TRBD2 aligns across 10 bases. The CDR3 runs 15 residues. V lost 9 bases, J lost 4 bases, and 8 bases stayed unmatched. In germline, CDR1 is KGHDR, CDR2 SFDVKD. Written as DNA, the CDR3 is TGTGCCACCCGAGCGGGGGGGAACGCATACAATGAGCAGTTCTTC. Its translation: CATRAGGNAYNEQFF.